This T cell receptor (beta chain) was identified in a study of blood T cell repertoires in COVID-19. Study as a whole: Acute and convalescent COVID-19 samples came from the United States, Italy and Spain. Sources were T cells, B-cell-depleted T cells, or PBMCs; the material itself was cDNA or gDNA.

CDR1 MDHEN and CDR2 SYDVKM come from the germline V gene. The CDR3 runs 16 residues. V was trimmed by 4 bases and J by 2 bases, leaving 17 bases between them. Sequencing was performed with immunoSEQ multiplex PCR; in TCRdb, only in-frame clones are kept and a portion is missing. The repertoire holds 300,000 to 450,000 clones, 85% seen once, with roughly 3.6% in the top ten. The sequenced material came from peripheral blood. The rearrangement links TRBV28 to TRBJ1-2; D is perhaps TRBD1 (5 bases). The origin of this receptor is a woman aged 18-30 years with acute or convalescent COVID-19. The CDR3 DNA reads TGTGCCAGCAGTTCCAAAATGGGCAGGGAAAACTATGGCTACACCTTC. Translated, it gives CASSSKMGRENYGYTF.